These 22 T cell receptor beta chains share one sample of origin, sequenced in a study of T cell responses to AZD1222 COVID-19 vaccine. Assay used: immunoSEQ multiplex PCR; TCRdb lists only in-frame clones, some missing. Here the sample spans some 90,000 clones, about 89% being singletons. Material: peripheral blood, obtained on day 0 of AZD1222 vaccination. These TCRs come from an adult in good health.

This rearrangement joins TRBV12-3 or TRBV12-4 to TRBJ1-5; D is ambiguous. This CDR3 is 13 amino acids long. The germline V and J ends were trimmed by 2 bases and 3 bases, with 5 bases remaining between them. The CDR3 DNA sequence: TGTGCCAGCAGTTTACGGCTCAATCAGCCCCAGCATTTT. As protein: CASSLRLNQPQHF.

The DNA for the CDR3 is TGTGCCAGCTCACCCTCGGGACAGGCGAACACTGAAGCTTTCTTT. Amino acid sequence: CASSPSGQANTEAFF. This chain connects TRBV18 to TRBJ1-1, with TRBD1 matching 8 bases. Germline-derived CDR1 and CDR2 are KGHSH and LQKENI. The CDR3 covers 15 residues. Germline trimming cut 3 bases from V and 1 base from J; bases unmatched to any gene: 4.

This rearrangement joins TRBV7-9 to TRBJ1-4; TRBD1 might be the D (6 bases). The CDR3 is made up of 15 amino acids. Trimming took 5 bases from V and 8 from J, leaving 18 bases between them. CDR1 SEHNR and CDR2 FQNEAQ come from the germline V gene (reference sequence). This CDR3 is CASSTRTAPREKLFF. The CDR3 region has the DNA TGTGCCAGCAGCACCAGGACAGCCCCAAGAGAAAAACTGTTTTTT.

This chain uses TRBV19 with TRBJ2-5, with 8 bases aligning to TRBD2. Germline-derived CDR1 and CDR2 are LNHDA and SQIVND (reference sequence). This CDR3 region has 14 residues. V lost 7 bases and J lost 5; bases outside the gene matches: 9. CDR3 amino acids: CASKPAGAWETQYF. The CDR3 DNA is TGTGCCAGTAAACCAGCGGGGGCCTGGGAGACCCAGTACTTC.

The rearrangement links TRBV19 to TRBJ2-2, with D possibly being TRBD1 or TRBD2 (6 bases each). There are 17 residues in the CDR3. The germline CDR1 and CDR2 sequences are LNHDA and SQIVND (reference sequence). Trimming left V 7 bases short and J 0 bases short, with 18 bases between. The CDR3: CASTYRRGHANTGELFF. DNA of the CDR3: TGTGCCAGTACCTATAGGCGGGGACACGCGAACACCGGGGAGCTGTTTTTT. The full variable domain, rest sourced from reference TRBV19 and TRBJ2-2, is DGGITQSPKYLFRKEGQNVTLSCEQNLNHDAMYWYRQDPGQGLRLIYYSQIVNDFQKGDIAEGYSVSREKKESFPLTVTSAQKNPTAFYLCASTYRRGHANTGELFFGEGSRLTVL.

The rearrangement links TRBV6-5 to TRBJ2-7; D unresolved. Germline V lookup: CDR1 MNHEY, CDR2 SVGAGI. The ends were cut back, 6 bases at V and 3 bases at J, with 12 bases in the middle. The CDR3 is made up of 13 amino acids. CDR3 in amino acids: CASRPTGGYEQYF. CDR3 coding DNA: TGTGCCAGCAGACCCACCGGTGGCTACGAGCAGTACTTC.

The rearrangement links TRBV12-3 or TRBV12-4 to TRBJ1-2; weak D call: TRBD1 (6 bases). The CDR3 contains 13 residues. Trimming took off 3 bases at V and 6 bases at J, with 11 bases between the two ends. In DNA form, the CDR3 reads TGTGCCAGCAGTTTTCACAGGGAACATGGCTACACCTTC. As protein: CASSFHREHGYTF.

The V call is TRBV30, the J call TRBJ2-7, with TRBD2 matching over 10 bases. After removal of 0 bases from V and 2 bases from J, the junction contained 1 base not matched to a gene. This CDR3 contains 14 residues. Looked up from germline, CDR1 is GTSNPN and CDR2 is SVGIG (reference sequence). The CDR3 bases are TGTGCCTGGAGTGTAGCGGGGGGGACCTACGAGCAGTACTTC. This sequence encodes CAWSVAGGTYEQYF.

This chain connects TRBV5-1 to TRBJ1-4, with unresolved D. V lost 7 bases, J lost 0 bases, and 10 bases lay in between. Germline-derived CDR1 and CDR2 are SGHRS and YFSETQ. This CDR3 region has 14 residues. The CDR3 coding sequence is TGCGCCAGCGCAGACACTTCAACTAATGAAAAACTGTTTTTT. It encodes CASADTSTNEKLFF.

The CDR3 sequence: CASSQVEGYNSPLHF. The CDR3 nucleotides read TGTGCCAGCAGCCAAGTAGAGGGGTATAATTCACCCCTCCACTTT. The rearrangement joins TRBV3-1 (or the pseudogene TRBV3-2) to TRBJ1-6, with D possibly TRBD1 on 5 matching bases. The germline CDR1 and CDR2 sequences are LGHDT and YNNKEL (reference sequence). The V end lost 1 base, the J end lost 4 bases, and 8 bases lay between the germline ends. CDR3 length equals 15 residues.

Details on this clone: Its ends do not fully match the called genes, so a read error is possible. The chain links TRBV7-9 to TRBJ1-3; perhaps TRBD1 as D (6 bases). Germline CDR1 is SEHNR and CDR2 is FQNEAQ (reference sequence). The CDR3 totals 13 residues. The CDR3 here is CASSLVGGRPKFF. CDR3 sequence (DNA): TGTGCCAGCAGCTTAGTCGGGGGGCGCCCCAAATTTTTT.

The chain has TRBV9 and TRBJ2-1; D may be TRBD1 (6 bases). This CDR3 is built from 16 residues. Deletions cut 0 bases from V and 1 base from J, with 11 bases between. The germline V gene has CDR1 SGDLS and CDR2 YYNGEE. The CDR3 coding sequence is TGTGCCAGCAGCGTAGTGGGGGCAGGGTCCTACAATGAGCAGTTCTTC. As protein: CASSVVGAGSYNEQFF.

This chain joins TRBV30 and TRBJ1-6; 11 positions match TRBD1. The CDR3 totals 13 residues. The V gene's germline CDR1 is GTSNPN and CDR2 SVGIG (reference sequence). Unmatched junction bases numbered 6, after V lost 8 bases and J lost 9 bases. CDR3 loop: CAIRGQGGSPLHF. Written as DNA, the CDR3 is TGTGCCATCAGGGGACAGGGGGGTTCACCCCTCCACTTT. Variable domain in full (rest from reference TRBV30 and TRBJ1-6): SQTIHQWPATLVQPVGSPLSLECTVEGTSNPNLYWYRQAAGRGLQLLFYSVGIGQISSEVPQNLSASRPQDRQFILSSKKLLLSDSGFYLCAIRGQGGSPLHFGNGTRLTVT.

The chain couples TRBV2 to TRBJ2-3; 10 nucleotides agree with TRBD1. Trimming at V came to 6 bases and at J to 2 bases, leaving 5 bases not matched to a gene. Germline V gives CDR1 SNHLY, CDR2 FYNNEI. CDR3 size: 15 residues. CDR3 nucleotides: TGTGCCAGCAGGAGGGGGACAGGGGCCACAGATACGCAGTATTTT. As protein: CASRRGTGATDTQYF.

The V call is TRBV2, the J call TRBJ1-2; maybe TRBD1 (5 bases). In germline, CDR1 is SNHLY, CDR2 FYNNEI. The CDR3 extends over 13 amino acids. V was shortened by 6 bases and J by 8 bases, with 16 bases between the two germline ends. Written as DNA, the CDR3 is TGTGCCAGCAGATTGACAGACTTTCCGGGCTACACCTTC. The encoded protein is CASRLTDFPGYTF.

The chain uses TRBV27 and TRBJ1-3, with TRBD1 matching over 9 bases. The trim removed 4 bases at V and 2 bases at J, leaving 12 bases unmatched. This CDR3 has 18 amino acids. Germline CDR1 is MNHEY and CDR2 is SMNVEV (reference sequence). For the CDR3, the DNA is TGTGCCAGCAGTTCTGACGCCGGGACAGGGCTCCCTGGAAACACCATATATTTT. Translation: CASSSDAGTGLPGNTIYF.

The chain joins TRBV30 to TRBJ1-4; D unresolved. Trimming took 2 bases from V and 2 from J, leaving 12 bases between them. Germline lookup yields CDR1 GTSNPN and CDR2 SVGIG (reference sequence). The CDR3 has 15 residues. CDR3 DNA sequence: TGTGCCTGGAGTAACCCGATGGGGACTAATGAAAAACTGTTTTTT. Its protein product is CAWSNPMGTNEKLFF.

This chain links TRBV6-1 with TRBJ1-5, with D possibly matching TRBD1 (6 bases). This CDR3 is built from 16 residues. V lost 2 bases and J lost 4, with 15 bases in between. Germline values: CDR1 MNHNS, CDR2 SASEGT. CDR3 sequence reads: CASSESEGGGNQPQHF. The CDR3 bases are TGTGCCAGCAGTGAATCCGAGGGGGGCGGTAATCAGCCCCAGCATTTT.

The chain is built from TRBV5-1 and TRBJ2-6; D uncertain. CDR3 length equals 15 residues. With 6 bases removed from V and 0 bases from J, the gap between germline ends came to 10 bases. CDR1 is SGHRS and CDR2 is YFSETQ in the germline V gene. CDR3: CASKPQVSGANVLTF. The CDR3 bases are TGCGCCAGCAAACCTCAGGTCTCTGGGGCCAACGTCCTGACTTTC.

The rearrangement joins TRBV6-2 or TRBV6-3 to TRBJ2-3; D remains ambiguous. This CDR3 has 12 residues. The V and J ends lost 4 bases and 6 bases respectively, with 8 bases between them. Per germline, CDR1 MNHEY and CDR2 SVGEGT. The CDR3 sequence: CASSFSQDTQYF. The CDR3 bases are TGTGCCAGCAGTTTTTCCCAGGATACGCAGTATTTT.

The rearrangement joins TRBV7-6 to TRBJ1-1, with D tentatively TRBD1 (5 bases). Per germline, CDR1 SGHVS and CDR2 FNYEAQ. V lost 5 bases, J lost 8 bases, and 18 bases lay in between. This CDR3 comprises 14 residues. Written as DNA, the CDR3 is TGTGCCAGCAGCACCGGGACGACCTCTAGGGAAGCTTTCTTT. Amino acids: CASSTGTTSREAFF.

The rearrangement joins TRBV9 to TRBJ1-2; D gene ambiguous. The CDR3 loop spans 15 amino acids. V dropped 0 bases and J dropped 0 bases, with 9 bases sitting between them. Germline V gene data show CDR1 as SGDLS and CDR2 as YYNGEE. The CDR3 spells CASSVEGLPNYGYTF. The CDR3 bases are TGTGCCAGCAGCGTAGAAGGGCTTCCTAACTATGGCTACACCTTC.